What follows are 30 T cell receptor beta chains derived from one specimen sequenced in a study of monozygotic twins with inflammatory bowel disease. Following a re-call of the 5' RACE reads, TCRdb has one entry per CDR3 protein and lacks DNA. With over 200,000 distinct CDR3 sequences in the sample, the ten largest clones hold less than 9%. The sample was blood. The receptors stem from a human donor with ulcerative colitis or Crohn's disease, or a healthy co-twin of an affected twin (not recorded which).

The V and J genes are TRBV27 and TRBJ1-1; as DNA is missing, the TRBD1 call by TCRdb cannot be tested. CDR1 is MNHEY, CDR2 SMNVEV, per germline (reference sequence). The length of the CDR3 is 12 residues. This CDR3 is CASRQGRTEAFF.

The chain recombines TRBV6-2 or TRBV6-3 with TRBJ1-6; no DNA is available, so the TRBD1 call from TCRdb remains unchecked. The length of the CDR3 is 15 residues. Germline CDR1 reads MNHEY; CDR2 reads SVGEGT. The CDR3 loop is CASSIRDRINSPLHF.

The chain's CDR3 is CASSPQGLGETQYF. V is TRBV6-1 and J is TRBJ2-5; TCRdb's D gene call, TRBD2, goes unchecked for lack of DNA. Germline loops: CDR1 MNHNS, CDR2 SASEGT. The CDR3 covers 14 residues.

V is TRBV7-2 and J is TRBJ2-7. This CDR3 contains 17 residues. Germline assignment: CDR1 SGHTA and CDR2 FQGNSA. The CDR3 sequence: CASSRMKGKLFPYEQYF.

The chain's CDR3 is CSAPSGSTDTQYF. This chain links TRBV20-1 with TRBJ2-3; TCRdb's D call, TRBD2, is unchecked because there is no DNA. CDR1 DFQATT and CDR2 SNEGSKA come from the germline V gene (reference sequence). The CDR3 consists of 13 residues.

The chain couples TRBV7-6 to TRBJ2-7; TCRdb outputs TRBD1, but without DNA this stays unchecked. Germline values: CDR1 SGHVS, CDR2 FNYEAQ. The CDR3 loop spans 16 amino acids. CDR3 sequence reads: CASSSARDTPSYEQYF.

This sequence joins TRBV5-6 and TRBJ1-5. This CDR3 has 14 residues. The germline CDR1 and CDR2 sequences are SGHDT and YYEEEE. CDR3 residues: CASSFLNSNQPQHF. Full variable domain (remainder filled in from reference TRBV5-6 and TRBJ1-5): DAGVTQSPTHLIKTRGQQVTLRCSPKSGHDTVSWYQQALGQGPQFIFQYYEEEERQRGNFPDRFSGHQFPNYSSELNVNALLLGDSALYLCASSFLNSNQPQHFGDGTRLSIL.

V and J are TRBV30 and TRBJ1-6. Germline CDR1 and CDR2: GTSNPN and SVGIG (reference sequence). The CDR3 runs 13 residues. The CDR3 is CAGSLGGHSPLHF.

V gene TRBV5-1 combines with J gene TRBJ2-3; TCRdb names TRBD2, which stays unverified in the absence of DNA. The CDR3 is 18 amino acids. Germline CDR1 SGHRS, CDR2 YFSETQ. CDR3 region: CASSLGRGASRSTDTQYF.

The rearrangement joins TRBV5-1 to TRBJ2-3; TCRdb's assignment of TRBD2 cannot be checked, as there is no DNA. The CDR3 spans 12 residues. CDR1 is SGHRS and CDR2 is YFSETQ in the germline V gene. CDR3 loop: CASSSSGSAQYF.

The rearrangement joins TRBV7-9 to TRBJ2-7; no DNA is available, so the TRBD1 call from TCRdb remains unchecked. Germline V gene sequence: CDR1 SEHNR, CDR2 FQNEAQ (reference sequence). CDR3 length: 12 amino acids. CDR3: CASSLSQGGQYF.

The chain recombines TRBV6-2 or TRBV6-3 with TRBJ2-7; TCRdb calls TRBD2, which cannot be checked without DNA. Germline V gives CDR1 MNHEY, CDR2 SVGEGT. CDR3 size: 15 residues. CDR3 region: CASSVKTSGSYEQYF.

V gene TRBV7-2 combines with J gene TRBJ2-5. The CDR3 covers 13 residues. Germline V gives CDR1 SGHTA, CDR2 FQGNSA. This CDR3 reads CASSFYTQETQYF.

V gene TRBV7-3 combines with J gene TRBJ2-3. CDR3 length: 13 amino acids. Germline V lookup: CDR1 SGHTA, CDR2 FQGTGA. CDR3 residues: CASSFLTGDTQYF.

This sequence joins TRBV27 and TRBJ1-6; TCRdb calls TRBD1, which cannot be checked without DNA. CDR3 length equals 15 residues. The germline gives CDR1 MNHEY, CDR2 SMNVEV (reference sequence). CDR3 region: CASSLRDRENSPLHF.

This chain joins TRBV9 and TRBJ1-1. The CDR3 is made up of 12 amino acids. Germline V lookup: CDR1 SGDLS, CDR2 YYNGEE. The CDR3 region is CASSPSVGEAFF.

J is TRBJ1-2 and V is TRBV7-6. Germline-derived CDR1 and CDR2 are SGHVS and FNYEAQ. The CDR3 contains 13 residues. This CDR3 is CASSFSGDSGYTF.

The J gene is TRBJ2-4, the V gene TRBV11-2; TCRdb calls TRBD2, which cannot be checked without DNA. CDR3 length equals 18 residues. Germline-derived CDR1 and CDR2 are SGHAT and FQNNGV. CDR3 sequence: CASSHGTSGREAKNIQYF.

The chain links TRBV6-1 to TRBJ1-2; TCRdb's assignment of TRBD1 cannot be checked, as there is no DNA. The length of the CDR3 is 14 residues. Germline V gives CDR1 MNHNS, CDR2 SASEGT. The CDR3 loop reads CASSRTGGEYGYTF.

V gene TRBV7-9 combines with J gene TRBJ2-2; TCRdb names TRBD1, which stays unverified in the absence of DNA. CDR1 and CDR2 (germline): SEHNR, FQNEAQ (reference sequence). This CDR3 region has 14 residues. The CDR3 reads CASSTGQNTGELFF.

The chain couples TRBV6-1 to TRBJ2-2. Looked up from germline, CDR1 is MNHNS and CDR2 is SASEGT. There are 14 residues in the CDR3. CDR3 region: CASTRQKNTGELFF.

The CDR3 spells CASSLAASLFYNEQFF. The chain recombines TRBV5-6 with TRBJ2-1; lacking DNA, the TRBD2 call made by TCRdb goes unchecked. Germline loops: CDR1 SGHDT, CDR2 YYEEEE. The CDR3 extends over 16 amino acids. Combining the CDR3 with reference TRBV5-6 and TRBJ2-1 gives the whole variable domain DAGVTQSPTHLIKTRGQQVTLRCSPKSGHDTVSWYQQALGQGPQFIFQYYEEEERQRGNFPDRFSGHQFPNYSSELNVNALLLGDSALYLCASSLAASLFYNEQFFGPGTRLTVL.

The V and J genes are TRBV7-3 and TRBJ2-1; TCRdb's D call, TRBD2, is unchecked because there is no DNA. The CDR3 contains 15 residues. Germline loops: CDR1 SGHTA, CDR2 FQGTGA. The CDR3 loop reads CASSSYPGLPEEQFF.

The CDR3 here is CASSLYGTSGSGAQYF. The chain joins TRBV5-5 to TRBJ2-3; TCRdb calls TRBD2, which cannot be checked without DNA. This CDR3 has 16 residues. The germline V gene encodes CDR1 SGHKS and CDR2 YYEKEE (reference sequence).

The chain links TRBV7-8 to TRBJ1-5; TCRdb reports TRBD1, a call that lacks DNA to check it against. The V gene's germline CDR1 is SGHVS and CDR2 FQNEAQ. The CDR3 has 15 amino acids. CDR3 sequence reads: CASSLETGVEQPQHF.

The CDR3 sequence is CASSRGTGKKVVGGYTF. The rearrangement uses TRBV4-3 and TRBJ1-2; TCRdb reports TRBD1, a call that lacks DNA to check it against. Germline loops: CDR1 LGHNA, CDR2 YSLEER. The CDR3 is 17 residues long.

V is TRBV5-1 and J is TRBJ2-3; the TRBD2 assignment by TCRdb is unverifiable without DNA. Germline V gene lookup returns CDR1 SGHRS and CDR2 YFSETQ. The CDR3 runs 15 residues. CDR3 residues: CASSLVGGSPDTQYF.

CDR3 region: CASSPLAGGHEQYF. The chain employs TRBV7-3 and TRBJ2-7; TCRdb picks TRBD1, but there is no DNA to check that call. This CDR3 contains 14 residues. Germline V lookup: CDR1 SGHTA, CDR2 FQGTGA.

The V call is TRBV6-1, the J call TRBJ2-3; TCRdb's assignment of TRBD2 cannot be checked, as there is no DNA. CDR3 size: 17 residues. Germline CDR1 MNHNS, CDR2 SASEGT. CDR3 protein: CASSLRGSSTSTDTQYF.

The CDR3 loop is CGSSPIGANTEAFF. The gene calls are TRBV18 and TRBJ1-1; the D call from TCRdb, TRBD1, cannot be confirmed without DNA. The V gene's germline CDR1 is KGHSH and CDR2 LQKENI. CDR3 length equals 14 residues.